This entry lists 18 T cell receptor delta chains sequenced from one sample in a study of DNA immune sequencing with unique molecular identifiers (dated by TCRdb to the early 2020s). The library relied on multiplex PCR. Sequenced on an Illumina MiniSeq. A 32-plex assay with primers for all 8 TRDV and 4 TRDJ genes covering the CDR3 was used to amplify genomic DNA. A 12-nucleotide UMI was introduced during approximately 3 barcoding PCR cycles, after which a second PCR was performed with Illumina adapter primers. Identical DNA sequences were merged into single rows after TCRdb reprocessed the public reads with CATT. The sample table lists roughly 1,400 delta-chain clones, 12% of them with a count of one. The ten largest clones take up 50% to 60% of the sample. The material sequenced was gamma-delta T cells enriched from blood buffy coat, or unenriched PBMCs (not recorded which). The receptors come from a human donor in good health.

The rearrangement links TRDV2 to TRDJ1; 11 bases line up with TRDD3. The J gene, missing from TCRdb, was assigned here through DNA to germline matching. Germline-derived CDR1 and CDR2 are GEAIGNYY and EKD. The CDR3 has 26 residues. After removal of 0 bases from V and 0 bases from J, the junction contained 32 bases not matched to a gene. CDR3 sequence reads: CACDTVVPTKFTGGYEKMGDTDKLIF. CDR3 DNA: TGTGCCTGTGACACCGTAGTACCTACGAAATTTACTGGGGGATATGAAAAGATGGGGGACACCGATAAACTCATCTTT.

This clone rates as medium-sized (0.01 to 0.1%). This chain joins TRDV2 and TRDJ1; D possibly corresponds to TRDD3 (6 bases). This CDR3 is 14 amino acids long. Trimming removed 3 bases from V and 0 bases from J, with 10 bases in between. Per the germline V gene, CDR1 is GEAIGNYY and CDR2 is EKD. The CDR3 sequence is CACDRMGDTDKLIF. The CDR3 nucleotides read TGTGCCTGTGACCGAATGGGGGACACCGATAAACTCATCTTT.

This clone is labeled medium-sized. The DNA for the CDR3 is TGTGCCTGTGACACGTTACTGGACACCGATAAACTCATCTTT. It specifies CACDTLLDTDKLIF. V is TRDV2 and J is TRDJ1; D is perhaps TRDD3 (5 bases). Trimming removed 1 base at V and 0 bases at J, with 8 bases between. This CDR3 has 14 residues. Germline lookup yields CDR1 GEAIGNYY and CDR2 EKD.

Note on this clone: For this DNA, TCRdb reports the protein of a much larger clone, which diverges at residue 4, most likely from a read error; the protein presented here is translated directly from the DNA. This chain links TRDV2 with TRDJ1, with TRDD3 identical over 11 bases. The CDR3 spans 19 residues. CDR1 is GEAIGNYY and CDR2 is EKD in the germline V gene. The CDR3 spells CACVTVSNWGISDTDKLIF. The DNA for the CDR3 is TGTGCCTGTGTCACCGTATCGAACTGGGGGATATCAGACACCGATAAACTCATCTTT.

This clone was picked up a small number of times. The DNA is left out, because the CDR3 cannot be placed on it with certainty; the CDR3 is given as TCRdb lists it. The J gene was not called, though the V gene is TRAV29/DV5; the table names TRDD3, a call not compared with the DNA. The CDR3 numbers 25 amino acids, ends counted. The germline gives CDR1 NSMFDY, CDR2 ISSIKDK. This CDR3 reads CSVLLCSKRNLGDTVYAWDTRQMFF.

By share of the sample, this clone is medium-sized. Additional DNA sequences in this sample encode the identical CDR3. This rearrangement joins TRDV2 to TRDJ1; D not certain. The CDR3 is 17 residues long. Trimming left V 3 bases short and J 1 base short, with 20 bases between. CDR1 and CDR2 from the germline V gene are GEAIGNYY and EKD. The CDR3 coding sequence is TGTGCCTGTGACGCCGTCTCTCGACGCGCGGTCACCGATAAACTCATCTTT. As protein: CACDAVSRRAVTDKLIF.

This clone has at least ten counts. Here the CDR3 reads CACDTLTRGMGDTDKLIF. CDR3 sequence (DNA): TGTGCCTGTGACACGCTCACACGGGGGATGGGGGACACCGATAAACTCATCTTT. This chain connects TRDV2 to TRDJ1; 7 bases are shared with TRDD3. Germline-derived CDR1 and CDR2 are GEAIGNYY and EKD. The CDR3 has 18 amino acids. V dropped 1 base and J dropped 0; count of bases not matched to a gene: 13.

In regard to this clone: Just one base apart from a much larger clone, this may be a read error. This chain uses TRDV2 with TRDJ1, with 13 bases lining up with TRDD3. Germline CDR1 GEAIGNYY, CDR2 EKD. The CDR3 contains 18 residues. Germline trimming cut 3 bases from V and 0 bases from J; bases unmatched to any gene: 9. The CDR3 coding sequence is TGTGCCTGTGACGTTTTACTGGGGGATACGCAACACACCGATAAACTCATCTTT. It specifies CACDVLLGDTQHTDKLIF.

At least ten counts were recorded for this clone. The rearrangement uses TRDV3 and TRDJ3; a possible D gene is TRDD3 (6 bases). The CDR3 totals 19 residues. The germline V and J ends were trimmed by 5 bases and 0 bases, with 23 bases remaining between them. In germline, CDR1 is TVYSNPD, CDR2 GDNSRS (reference sequence). The CDR3 sequence is CAPPCGGVLGSWDTRQMFF. The CDR3 DNA follows: TGTGCCCCCCCCTGCGGCGGCGTACTGGGCTCCTGGGACACCCGACAGATGTTTTTC.

On this clone itself: The protein given by TCRdb reflects a much larger clone and differs at residue 3 from this DNA's translation, likely from a read error; the protein shown is the DNA's translation. V is TRDV2 and J is TRDJ3, with 13 bases identical to TRDD3. There are 20 residues in the CDR3. From germline, CDR1 is GEAIGNYY and CDR2 EKD. The CDR3 protein is CASEPYWGIRGSWDTRQMFF. CDR3 in DNA: TGTGCCAGTGAACCGTACTGGGGGATACGGGGCTCCTGGGACACCCGACAGATGTTTTTC.

Notes on this clone: The translation of this DNA and the TCRdb protein of a much larger clone differ at residue 12, probably owing to a read error; the protein shown here is translated from the DNA. The chain links TRDV2 to TRDJ1, with 8 bases fitting TRDD3. Germline trimming cut 0 bases from V and 4 bases from J; bases unmatched to any gene: 12. The length of the CDR3 is 17 residues. Germline CDR1 reads GEAIGNYY; CDR2 reads EKD. Here the CDR3 reads CACDTLTGGHDIDKLIF. CDR3 coding DNA: TGTGCCTGTGACACCTTAACTGGGGGGCATGACATCGATAAACTCATCTTT.

Details on this clone: It is likely a read error: a sequence one base away is far more abundant. The sample has other DNA sequences that encode this CDR3 too. The V and J genes are TRDV2 and TRDJ1; the match to TRDD3 covers 8 bases. Per germline, CDR1 GEAIGNYY and CDR2 EKD. The CDR3 is 20 amino acids. The DNA of the CDR3 is TGTGCTTGTGACACCCTGAGGGTTTCTGGGGGACACGAGTACACCGATAAACTCATCTTT. Translating it yields CACDTLRVSGGHEYTDKLIF.

The V and J genes are TRAV36/DV7 and TRDJ1, with TRDD2 identical over 8 bases. Unmatched junction bases numbered 12, after V lost 3 bases and J lost 2 bases. This CDR3 is 16 amino acids long. Per the germline V gene, CDR1 is VTNFRS and CDR2 is LTSSGIE (reference sequence). The CDR3 loop is CAVANYTSYWTDKLIF. Written as DNA, the CDR3 is TGTGCTGTGGCCAACTACACTTCCTACTGGACCGATAAACTCATCTTT. Full variable domain (remainder filled in from reference TRAV36/DV7 and TRDJ1): EDKVVQSPLSLVVHEGDTVTLNCSYEVTNFRSLLWYKQEKKAPTFLFMLTSSGIEKKSGRLSSILDKKELSSILNITATQTGDSAIYLCAVANYTSYWTDKLIFGKGTRVTVEP.

The chain employs TRDV1 and TRDJ1; no reliable D call. Here the J gene was assigned by germline matching of the DNA, as TCRdb has none. Germline lookup yields CDR1 TSWWSYY and CDR2 QGS. Trimming took 0 bases from V and 0 from J, leaving 29 bases between them. CDR3 length: 22 amino acids. This chain's CDR3 is CALGELSTHIRPRGWDTDKLIF. The CDR3 DNA reads as TGTGCTCTTGGGGAACTTTCTACCCATATTCGACCGCGTGGATGGGACACCGATAAACTCATCTTT.

This clone qualifies as medium-sized. J is TRDJ3 and V is TRDV2, with 12 bases identical to TRDD3. The germline gives CDR1 GEAIGNYY, CDR2 EKD. CDR3 length: 20 residues. V trimming: 0 bases; J trimming: 0 bases; junction bases outside the gene matches: 5. In DNA form, the CDR3 reads TGTGCCTGTGACACCGTACTGGGGGATACAAGCTCCTGGGACACCCGACAGATGTTTTTC. This sequence encodes CACDTVLGDTSSWDTRQMFF.

To note about this clone: The likely explanation is a read error, given a far larger clone one base away. The DNA is omitted, as the CDR3 cannot be located on it reliably, and the CDR3 follows TCRdb's listing. Called V gene: TRAV29/DV5; the J gene was not called; TRDD3, as called in the table, went unchecked against the DNA. The CDR3 has 24 amino acids, counting both end residues. CDR1 NSMFDY and CDR2 ISSIKDK come from the germline V gene. CDR3 in amino acids: CSVLLCSKHADISWGIQGADKLIF.

With respect to this clone: This sequence is one base from a far larger clone and is likely a read error. The same CDR3 can be traced to other DNA sequences in this sample. The chain links TRDV2 to TRDJ1; 8 bases map to TRDD3. The germline CDR1 and CDR2 sequences are GEAIGNYY and EKD. The CDR3 runs to 19 residues. This CDR3 is CACDTLTGGREGYTDKLIF. CDR3 nucleotides: TGCGCCTGTGACACCCTTACTGGGGGTCGTGAAGGGTACACCGATAAACTCATCTTT.

This clone was seen a few times. This DNA's translation and the protein TCRdb lists, from a much larger clone, do not match at residue 8, likely due to a read error; the protein shown is translated from the DNA. CDR3 bases: TGTGCCTGTGACAAGCTGGGGGTTACGCAGGCCGATAAACTCATCTTT. It is translated as CACDKLGVTQADKLIF. The chain joins TRDV2 to TRDJ1, with 7 bases fitting TRDD3. Germline CDR1 and CDR2: GEAIGNYY and EKD. This CDR3 spans 16 amino acids. V lost 2 bases, J lost 3 bases, and 11 bases stayed unmatched.